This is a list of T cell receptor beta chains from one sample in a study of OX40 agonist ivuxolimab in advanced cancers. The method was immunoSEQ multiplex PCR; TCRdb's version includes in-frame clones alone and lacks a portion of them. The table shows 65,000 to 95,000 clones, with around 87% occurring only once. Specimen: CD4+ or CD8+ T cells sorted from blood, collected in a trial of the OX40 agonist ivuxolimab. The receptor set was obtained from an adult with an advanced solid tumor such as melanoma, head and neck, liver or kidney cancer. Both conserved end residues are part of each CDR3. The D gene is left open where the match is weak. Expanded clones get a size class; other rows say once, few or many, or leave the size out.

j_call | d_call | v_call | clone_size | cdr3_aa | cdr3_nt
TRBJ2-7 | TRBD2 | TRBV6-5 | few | CASSTWTRRGEQYF | TGTGCCAGCAGTACCTGGACTAGGAGGGGCGAGCAGTACTTC
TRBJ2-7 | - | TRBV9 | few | CASSVDQDRSAEQYF | TGTGCCAGCAGCGTAGACCAAGACCGTTCGGCCGAGCAGTACTTC
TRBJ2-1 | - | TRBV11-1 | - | CASSLSGASGEQFF | TGTGCCAGCAGCTTATCGGGGGCGTCCGGTGAGCAGTTCTTC
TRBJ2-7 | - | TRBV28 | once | CASSLRGGAMSYEQYF | TGTGCCAGCAGCTTAAGAGGGGGGGCGATGTCCTACGAGCAGTACTTC
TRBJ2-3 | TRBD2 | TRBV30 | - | CASRRGGSTDTQYF | TGTGCCTCGAGGCGGGGGGGTAGCACAGATACGCAGTATTTT
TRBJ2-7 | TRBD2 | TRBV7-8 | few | CASSWGGISYEQYF | TGTGCCAGCAGCTGGGGAGGGATTTCCTACGAGCAGTACTTC
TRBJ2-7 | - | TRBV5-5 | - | CASSTGLVYEQYF | TGTGCCAGCAGCACTGGACTCGTCTACGAGCAGTACTTC
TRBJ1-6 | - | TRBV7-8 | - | CASSLVQGNSPLHF | TGTGCCAGCAGCTTAGTACAGGGAAATTCACCCCTCCACTTT
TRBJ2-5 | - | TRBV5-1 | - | CASMSIAGTGETQYF | TGCGCCAGCATGTCGATTGCGGGAACAGGGGAGACCCAGTACTTC
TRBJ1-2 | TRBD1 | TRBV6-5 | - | CASSGTGGGNYGYTF | TGTGCCAGCAGCGGGACAGGGGGCGGTAACTATGGCTACACCTTC
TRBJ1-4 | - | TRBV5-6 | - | CASSLGINEKLFF | TGTGCCAGCAGCTTGGGGATTAATGAAAAACTGTTTTTT
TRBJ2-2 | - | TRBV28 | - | CASSLPGPNPGELFF | TGTGCCAGCAGTTTACCGGGTCCGAACCCCGGGGAGCTGTTTTTT
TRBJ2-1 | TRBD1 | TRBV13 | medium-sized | CASSILGTGREQFF | TGTGCCAGCAGCATACTAGGGACAGGGAGGGAGCAGTTCTTC
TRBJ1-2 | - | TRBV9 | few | CASSVDSYGYTF | TGTGCCAGCAGCGTAGATAGCTATGGCTACACCTTC
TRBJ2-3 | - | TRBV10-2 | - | CASRGWGTDTQYF | TGCGCCAGCAGAGGGTGGGGCACAGATACGCAGTATTTT
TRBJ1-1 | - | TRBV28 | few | CASSRRTEAFF | TGTGCCAGCAGCCGTCGGACTGAAGCTTTCTTT
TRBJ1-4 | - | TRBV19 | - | CASSRQVLDEKLFF | TGTGCCAGTAGTCGACAGGTCCTTGATGAAAAACTGTTTTTT
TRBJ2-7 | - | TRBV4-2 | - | CASSQESRAPYEQYF | TGTGCCAGCAGCCAAGAGAGCAGGGCCCCCTACGAGCAGTACTTC
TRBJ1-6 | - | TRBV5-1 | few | CASSSTNSPLHF | TGCGCCAGCAGCTCAACTAATTCACCCCTCCACTTT
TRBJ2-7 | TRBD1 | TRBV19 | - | CASSRDRGSYEQYF | TGTGCCAGTAGTAGGGACAGGGGATCCTACGAGCAGTACTTC
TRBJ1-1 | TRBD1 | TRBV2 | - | CASRLQGTGTEAFF | TGTGCCAGCAGGCTACAGGGGACCGGCACTGAAGCTTTCTTT
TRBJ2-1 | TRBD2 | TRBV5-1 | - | CASRRLSGGVTSDNEQFF | TGCGCCAGCAGACGCCTCAGCGGGGGGGTTACTTCCGACAATGAGCAGTTCTTC
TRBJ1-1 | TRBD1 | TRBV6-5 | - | CASSYRGRGDEAFF | TGTGCCAGCAGTTACAGGGGGCGCGGGGATGAAGCTTTCTTT
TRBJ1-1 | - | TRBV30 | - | CAWTRRSGLNTEAFF | TGTGCCTGGACCCGACGGTCGGGGCTGAACACTGAAGCTTTCTTT
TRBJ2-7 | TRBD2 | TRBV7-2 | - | CASSLVIASGYEQYF | TGTGCCAGCAGCTTAGTTATCGCTAGCGGCTACGAGCAGTACTTC
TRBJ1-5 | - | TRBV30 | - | CAWSSPRGGGRSNQPQHF | TGTGCCTGGAGTTCCCCTCGGGGGGGAGGGCGGAGCAATCAGCCCCAGCATTTT
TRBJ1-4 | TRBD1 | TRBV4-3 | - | CASSSQGFEKLFF | TGCGCCAGCAGCTCACAGGGGTTCGAAAAACTGTTTTTT
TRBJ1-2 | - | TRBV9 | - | CASSVVIDGYTF | TGTGCCAGCAGCGTAGTGATAGATGGCTACACCTTC
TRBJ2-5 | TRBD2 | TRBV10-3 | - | CAISLAGGQETQYF | TGTGCCATCAGCTTAGCGGGGGGCCAAGAGACCCAGTACTTC
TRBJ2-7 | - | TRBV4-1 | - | CASSHKESHEQYF | TGCGCCAGCAGCCACAAGGAGAGCCACGAGCAGTACTTC
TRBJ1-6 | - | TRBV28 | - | CASRLPDSPLHF | TGTGCCAGCAGGTTACCCGATTCACCCCTCCACTTT
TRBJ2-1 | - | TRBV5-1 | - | CASSLRSPSYNEQFF | TGCGCCAGCAGCTTGAGGTCGCCCTCCTACAATGAGCAGTTCTTC
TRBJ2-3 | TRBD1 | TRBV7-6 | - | CASSRRTGGTDTQYF | TGTGCCAGCAGCCGACGGACAGGGGGGACAGATACGCAGTATTTT
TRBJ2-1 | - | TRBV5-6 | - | CASSSGPYNNEQFF | TGTGCCAGCAGCTCGGGACCGTATAACAATGAGCAGTTCTTC
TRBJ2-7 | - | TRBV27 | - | CASSLGRYYEQYF | TGTGCCAGCAGTTTAGGGCGGTACTACGAGCAGTACTTC
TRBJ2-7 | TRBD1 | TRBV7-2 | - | CASTPFVGQGFWEQYF | TGTGCCAGCACTCCATTTGTGGGACAGGGGTTTTGGGAGCAGTACTTC
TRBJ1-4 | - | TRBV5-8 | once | CASSLPQDNEKLFF | TGTGCCAGCAGCTTGCCCCAGGATAATGAAAAACTGTTTTTT
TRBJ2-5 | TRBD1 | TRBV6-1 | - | CASSERQGARETQYF | TGTGCCAGCAGTGAGCGGCAGGGGGCGCGTGAGACCCAGTACTTC
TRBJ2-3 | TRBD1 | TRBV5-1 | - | CASSLERGRGDTQYF | TGCGCCAGCAGCTTGGAGAGGGGGCGCGGAGATACGCAGTATTTT
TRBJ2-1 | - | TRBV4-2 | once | CASSHDGWAEQFF | TGTGCCAGCAGCCATGATGGGTGGGCGGAGCAGTTCTTC
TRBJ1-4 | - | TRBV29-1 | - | CSVVGPTFHEKLFF | TGCAGCGTTGTGGGTCCGACATTCCATGAAAAACTGTTTTTT
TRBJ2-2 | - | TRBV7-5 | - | CVRSYRLAGDGTGELFF | TGTGTCAGAAGCTACCGACTAGCGGGAGACGGCACCGGGGAGCTGTTTTTT
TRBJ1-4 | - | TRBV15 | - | CATSRDQGEKLFF | TGTGCCACCAGCAGAGACCAGGGGGAAAAACTGTTTTTT
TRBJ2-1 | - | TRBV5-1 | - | CASSPPLDSYNEQFF | TGCGCCAGCAGCCCGCCCTTGGACTCCTACAATGAGCAGTTCTTC
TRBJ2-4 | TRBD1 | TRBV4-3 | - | CASSRGMGQGGKGKNIQYF | TGCGCCAGCAGCCGGGGAATGGGACAGGGGGGAAAGGGCAAAAACATTCAGTACTTC
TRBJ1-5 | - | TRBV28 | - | CASSREGGSNQPQHF | TGTGCCAGCAGTCGGGAGGGGGGGAGCAATCAGCCCCAGCATTTT
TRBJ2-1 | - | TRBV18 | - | CASSPSSYNEQFF | TGTGCCAGCTCACCCAGCTCCTACAATGAGCAGTTCTTC
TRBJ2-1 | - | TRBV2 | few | CASSEGALFNEQFF | TGTGCCAGCAGTGAAGGGGCGCTTTTCAATGAGCAGTTCTTC
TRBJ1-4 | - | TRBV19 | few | CASSSPGLVDEKLFF | TGTGCCAGTAGTTCCCCGGGACTCGTCGATGAAAAACTGTTTTTT
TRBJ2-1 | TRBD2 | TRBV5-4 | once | CASSYRLAGYNEQFF | TGTGCCAGCAGCTACAGACTAGCCGGATACAATGAGCAGTTCTTC
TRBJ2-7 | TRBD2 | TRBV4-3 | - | CASSQTGTSGSYEQYF | TGCGCCAGCAGCCAGACTGGGACTAGCGGGAGCTACGAGCAGTACTTC
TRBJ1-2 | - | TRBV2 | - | CASSVRDTGSYGYTF | TGTGCCAGCAGTGTACGGGACACCGGATCCTATGGCTACACCTTC
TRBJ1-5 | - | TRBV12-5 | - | CASGLSSNQPQHF | TGTGCTAGTGGGCTTTCTAGCAATCAGCCCCAGCATTTT